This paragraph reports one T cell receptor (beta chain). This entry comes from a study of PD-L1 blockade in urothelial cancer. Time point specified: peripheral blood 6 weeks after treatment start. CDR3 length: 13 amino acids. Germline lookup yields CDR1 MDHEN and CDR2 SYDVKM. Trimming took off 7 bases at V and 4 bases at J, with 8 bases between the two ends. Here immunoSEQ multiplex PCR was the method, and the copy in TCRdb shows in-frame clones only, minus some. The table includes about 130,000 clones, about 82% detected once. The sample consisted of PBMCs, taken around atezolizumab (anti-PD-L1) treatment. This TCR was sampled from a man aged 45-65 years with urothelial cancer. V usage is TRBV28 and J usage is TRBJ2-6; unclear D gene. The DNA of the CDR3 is TGTGCCAGCACCAGGTCAGGGGCCAACGTCCTGACTTTC. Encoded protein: CASTRSGANVLTF.